The T cell receptor beta chain described here comes from a study of PD-1 blockade in classical Hodgkin lymphoma. Study at large: Every 2 weeks, patients got 3 mg/kg intravenous nivolumab.

All patients experienced relapse after autologous stem cell transplantation, and brentuximab vedotin exposure was variable. Best responses included complete response and partial response; otherwise, the best response was progressive disease. V lost 0 bases and J lost 8, with 7 bases in between. The CDR3 length is 13 residues. Germline CDR1 and CDR2: MNHNY and SVGAGI (reference sequence). Repertoires were generated with immunoSEQ multiplex PCR, while TCRdb's copy carries only in-frame clones and drops some. The table includes some 150,000 clones, nearly 80% detected once. The TCR originated in a human donor with classical Hodgkin lymphoma. The sequencing used peripheral blood mononuclear cells (PBMCs), collected before the second cycle of nivolumab. The chain is built from TRBV6-6 and TRBJ1-4; no clear D gene. The CDR3: CASSYSKGEKLFF. CDR3 coding DNA: TGTGCCAGCAGTTACTCGAAAGGCGAAAAACTGTTTTTT.